The 13 T cell receptor beta chains listed next were all sequenced from one sample in a study of cytomegalovirus exposure and HLA in healthy donors. PCR amplification relied on 60 Vbeta primers (plus 13 Jbeta primers). Produced via immunoSEQ multiplex PCR; TCRdb's table is partial and in-frame only. The table has 85,000 to 130,000 clones, around 82% seen once. Sample: PBMCs. The receptors were sampled from a woman in her forties in good health and CMV-seronegative.

The rearrangement joins TRBV7-9 to TRBJ2-1, with TRBD2 matching over 12 bases. Trimming removed 0 bases from V and 7 bases from J; junction bases left unmatched: 13. CDR3 length equals 19 residues. Germline V lookup: CDR1 SEHNR, CDR2 FQNEAQ (reference sequence). As DNA, the CDR3 is TGTGCCAGCAGCTTAGCGTCTAGCGGGAGGGCCCCCCACAATAATGAGCAGTTCTTC. Its translation is CASSLASSGRAPHNNEQFF.

The chain combines TRBV28 with TRBJ1-5; 7 positions agree with TRBD1. This CDR3 comprises 15 residues. Germline CDR1 and CDR2: MDHEN and SYDVKM. Unmatched junction bases numbered 6, after V lost 3 bases and J lost 4 bases. The CDR3 DNA is TGTGCCAGCAGTTTCCTAACAGGGGCAAATCAGCCCCAGCATTTT. Its protein product is CASSFLTGANQPQHF. The full variable domain, with the rest looked up from reference TRBV28 and TRBJ1-5, is DVKVTQSSRYLVKRTGEKVFLECVQDMDHENMFWYRQDPGLGLRLIYFSYDVKMKEKGDIPEGYSVSREKKERFSLILESASTNQTSMYLCASSFLTGANQPQHFGDGTRLSIL.

The rearrangement links TRBV25-1 to TRBJ1-2, with a weak D call TRBD1 (5 bases). Deletions cut 5 bases from V and 7 bases from J, with 20 bases between. The germline CDR1 and CDR2 sequences are MGHDK and SYGVNS. CDR3 length: 15 amino acids. The CDR3 sequence: CASSRGWQGDGGYTF. CDR3 sequence (DNA): TGTGCCAGCAGTCGTGGTTGGCAGGGCGACGGTGGCTACACCTTC.

This sequence joins TRBV7-9 and TRBJ2-2, with 10 bases lining up with TRBD2. The CDR3 totals 17 residues. Germline trimming cut 4 bases from V and 2 bases from J; bases unmatched to any gene: 7. CDR1 is SEHNR and CDR2 is FQNEAQ in the germline V gene (reference sequence). In DNA form, the CDR3 reads TGTGCCAGCAGCTCTTATGGACTAGCGGTTAACACCGGGGAGCTGTTTTTT. Amino acids: CASSSYGLAVNTGELFF.

V usage is TRBV10-3 and J usage is TRBJ1-5, with D possibly matching TRBD1 (5 bases). Trimming shortened V by 5 bases and J by 6 bases, and 8 bases separated the two germline ends. The CDR3 sequence is 12 residues long. Looked up from germline, CDR1 is ENHRY and CDR2 is SYGVKD. The DNA of the CDR3 is TGTGCCATCAGTTCGGGGGGTCAGCCCCAGCATTTT. It yields the protein CAISSGGQPQHF.

V and J are TRBV28 and TRBJ1-2; D might be TRBD1 (5 bases). The V gene's germline CDR1 is MDHEN and CDR2 SYDVKM. V was cut by 5 bases and J by 4 bases, with 11 bases left in between. This CDR3 is 13 amino acids long. DNA of the CDR3: TGTGCCAGCAGTGCCACGACAGTCTATGGCTACACCTTC. This translates into CASSATTVYGYTF.

The chain uses TRBV11-3 and TRBJ2-2, with a tentative D call TRBD1 (6 bases). Per the germline V gene, CDR1 is SGHNT and CDR2 is YENEEA. Trimming took 0 bases from V and 8 from J, leaving 7 bases between them. The CDR3 loop spans 13 amino acids. CDR3 residues: CASSLEGQGELFF. The DNA of the CDR3 is TGTGCCAGCAGCTTAGAAGGACAGGGGGAGCTGTTTTTT.

V usage is TRBV28 and J usage is TRBJ1-1, with D unclear. The CDR3 extends over 16 amino acids. The V gene's germline CDR1 is MDHEN and CDR2 SYDVKM. Trimming took off 4 bases at V and 0 bases at J, with 15 bases between the two ends. CDR3 DNA: TGTGCCAGCAGTTACGGCATGGGCCCTTTGAACACTGAAGCTTTCTTT. It translates to CASSYGMGPLNTEAFF.

The genes are TRBV9 and TRBJ1-3; maybe TRBD1 (5 bases). This CDR3 comprises 15 residues. V dropped 0 bases and J dropped 0 bases, with 7 bases sitting between them. Looked up from germline, CDR1 is SGDLS and CDR2 is YYNGEE. The DNA of the CDR3 is TGTGCCAGCAGCGTAGTGGACAACTCTGGAAACACCATATATTTT. It specifies CASSVVDNSGNTIYF.

The chain joins TRBV27 to TRBJ1-1, with TRBD1 as a possible D gene (6 bases). The CDR3 runs to 15 residues. CDR1 and CDR2 from the germline V gene are MNHEY and SMNVEV (reference sequence). The V end lost 0 bases, the J end lost 1 base, and 9 bases lay between the germline ends. CDR3: CASSLSGGGNTEAFF. CDR3 bases: TGTGCCAGCAGTTTATCAGGGGGGGGGAACACTGAAGCTTTCTTT.

In this sample, this clone turned up a few times. This chain uses TRBV6-4 with TRBJ1-5; tentative D call: TRBD1 (5 bases). From germline, CDR1 is MRHNA and CDR2 SNTAGT. Trimming took off 4 bases at V and 2 bases at J, with 6 bases between the two ends. This CDR3 contains 13 residues. Written as DNA, the CDR3 is TGTGCCAGCAGTGCGACAGGCAATCAGCCCCAGCATTTT. It is translated as CASSATGNQPQHF.

This chain connects TRBV4-3 to TRBJ1-2, with D maybe TRBD1 (5 bases). V dropped 3 bases and J dropped 4 bases, with 15 bases sitting between them. The CDR3 extends over 15 amino acids. Germline CDR1 LGHNA, CDR2 YSLEER. The CDR3 DNA is TGCGCCAGCAGCCAGGGACGGCAGCGGGGCTATGGCTACACCTTC. Translating gives CASSQGRQRGYGYTF.

J is TRBJ1-6 and V is TRBV4-3; TRBD1 agrees at 9 bases. Per germline, CDR1 LGHNA and CDR2 YSLEER. Trimming took 8 bases from V and 10 from J; bases not matched to a gene: 3. This CDR3 has 12 residues. This chain's CDR3 is CASGTGLSPLHF. CDR3 coding DNA: TGCGCCAGCGGGACAGGGTTATCACCCCTCCACTTT.